One sample yielded the 18 T cell receptor beta chains listed below, sequenced in a study of CD8 T cells in Susac syndrome. Random hexamers were used to reverse transcribe roughly 0.45 to 1 ug of RNA. In TCRdb, the immunoSEQ multiplex PCR reads were re-called with MiXCR into one record per CDR3 protein. The sample shows fewer than 150,000 distinct CDR3 sequences, approximately 90% of them seen only once. Sequencing was carried out using CD8+ T cells from PBMCs. The receptor set was obtained from a human donor with multiple sclerosis.

This chain connects TRBV5-4 to TRBJ2-1, with D unclear. The CDR3 length is 14 residues. V was clipped by 6 bases and J by 2 bases, with 12 bases between them. The V gene's germline CDR1 is SGHNT and CDR2 YYREEE (reference sequence). CDR3 DNA sequence: TGTGCCAGCAACCCCGAGACTGCCTACAATGAGCAGTTCTTC. It encodes CASNPETAYNEQFF.

This chain connects TRBV12-3 or TRBV12-4 to TRBJ2-3, with TRBD2 matching 7 bases. V gave up 4 bases and J gave up 6 bases; unmatched junction bases: 13. There are 16 residues in the CDR3. CDR3 sequence reads: CASSSGRFGVDDTQYF. The CDR3 nucleotides are TGTGCCAGCAGTTCCGGGAGGTTTGGGGTGGATGATACGCAGTATTTT.

The chain recombines TRBV28 with TRBJ2-1; 12 nucleotides match TRBD1. With 6 bases clipped from V and 5 bases from J, the junction kept 8 bases outside the gene matches. Germline assignment: CDR1 MDHEN and CDR2 SYDVKM. The length of the CDR3 is 16 residues. The CDR3 loop is CASSLEGTGGHNEQFF. The CDR3, as DNA: TGTGCCAGCAGCCTCGAGGGGACAGGGGGCCACAATGAGCAGTTCTTC.

The rearrangement uses TRBV6-2 or TRBV6-3 and TRBJ2-1; TRBD1 aligns across 12 bases. The CDR3 spans 16 residues. Trimming took 6 bases from V and 4 from J; bases not matched to a gene: 7. CDR1 is MNHEY, CDR2 SVGEGT, per germline. Written as DNA, the CDR3 is TGTGCCAGCAGGCGAGGGGACAGGGGGCTTTACAATGAGCAGTTCTTC. It translates to CASRRGDRGLYNEQFF.

The table lists this clonotype with a count of one. J is TRBJ1-1 and V is TRBV19; perhaps TRBD1 as D (5 bases). The germline CDR1 and CDR2 sequences are LNHDA and SQIVND (reference sequence). This CDR3 has 13 amino acids. The V and J ends lost 6 bases and 4 bases respectively, with 12 bases between them. CDR3 sequence (DNA): TGTGCCAGTAGAAGGGGAGGGTCCACTGAAGCTTTCTTT. As protein: CASRRGGSTEAFF.

The CDR3 region is CASSVFRGQPQHF. The CDR3 DNA reads TGTGCCAGCAGTGTCTTTAGGGGGCAGCCCCAGCATTTT. This rearrangement joins TRBV2 to TRBJ1-5; maybe TRBD1 (6 bases). Germline V lookup: CDR1 SNHLY, CDR2 FYNNEI. Deletions cut 4 bases from V and 7 bases from J, with 11 bases between. This CDR3 is 13 amino acids long.

This clonotype was detected once. The gene calls are TRBV27 and TRBJ1-3; a weak D match, TRBD1 (5 bases). CDR1 and CDR2 (germline): MNHEY, SMNVEV (reference sequence). There are 15 residues in the CDR3. The V gene lost 4 bases and the J gene lost 1 base, with 11 bases spanning the gap. CDR3 protein: CASSYDRRSGNTIYF. CDR3 sequence (DNA): TGTGCCAGCAGTTATGACAGAAGATCTGGAAACACCATATATTTT.

As DNA, the CDR3 is TGTGCCAGCAGTCCCTTGACAGGAACTAATGAAAAACTGTTTTTT. As protein: CASSPLTGTNEKLFF. The genes are TRBV28 and TRBJ1-4; D possibly corresponds to TRBD1 (6 bases). V was pared by 5 bases and J by 1 base, with 11 bases between. The V gene's germline CDR1 is MDHEN and CDR2 SYDVKM. CDR3 length: 15 residues.

The genes are TRBV5-4 and TRBJ2-7, with a possible D match to TRBD1 (6 bases). Germline V gene lookup returns CDR1 SGHNT and CDR2 YYREEE (reference sequence). V was cut by 1 base and J by 6 bases, with 17 bases left in between. The CDR3 is made up of 15 amino acids. The CDR3 coding sequence is TGTGCCAGCAGCTTGAACAGGGACCCCTTCCTCGAGCAGTACTTC. Translation gives CASSLNRDPFLEQYF.

The V call is TRBV20-1, the J call TRBJ1-1, with D perhaps matching TRBD1 (5 bases). The V gene lost 6 bases and the J gene lost 7 bases, with 18 bases spanning the gap. Germline CDR1 is DFQATT and CDR2 is SNEGSKA (reference sequence). This CDR3 is built from 13 residues. The CDR3 sequence is CSAVWRGTFEAFF. The CDR3 bases are TGCAGTGCCGTGTGGCGAGGGACTTTTGAAGCTTTCTTT.

J is TRBJ2-6 and V is TRBV9; 13 nucleotides agree with TRBD2. From germline, CDR1 is SGDLS and CDR2 YYNGEE. J was trimmed by 0 bases and V by 3 bases; bases with no gene match: 9. The CDR3 spans 20 residues. Here the CDR3 reads CASSGEGTSGTSSGANVLTF. The CDR3, as DNA: TGTGCCAGCAGCGGAGAGGGGACTAGCGGGACTAGCTCTGGGGCCAACGTCCTGACTTTC.

V gene TRBV6-5 combines with J gene TRBJ1-1, with D possibly TRBD1 on 5 matching bases. CDR3 length: 13 residues. The germline V and J ends were trimmed by 5 bases and 0 bases, with 7 bases remaining between them. The germline CDR1 and CDR2 sequences are MNHEY and SVGAGI. CDR3 sequence reads: CASSTRVNTEAFF. The CDR3 DNA sequence: TGTGCCAGCAGTACCAGGGTGAACACTGAAGCTTTCTTT.

For the CDR3, the DNA is TGTGCCAGCTTACCCCCCCCTCGACAGACAGGGCAATATTTGTACTTC. This gives the protein CASLPPPRQTGQYLYF. The rearrangement joins TRBV6-4 to TRBJ2-5, with 7 bases that match TRBD1. V dropped 8 bases and J dropped 13; count of bases not matched to a gene: 25. The germline V gene has CDR1 MRHNA and CDR2 SNTAGT. The CDR3 runs to 16 residues.

This sequence joins TRBV5-6 and TRBJ1-3; possibly TRBD1 for D (5 bases). The CDR3 has 15 amino acids. Germline V CDR1 and CDR2: SGHDT, YYEEEE. V was trimmed by 6 bases and J by 4 bases, leaving 17 bases between them. The CDR3, as DNA: TGTGCCAGCAATTCCGGGACCGTGGAGGGAAACACCATATATTTT. Translation: CASNSGTVEGNTIYF.

The chain carries TRBV5-1 and TRBJ2-7; 7 nucleotides agree with TRBD1. Looked up from germline, CDR1 is SGHRS and CDR2 is YFSETQ. V lost 6 bases and J lost 7; bases outside the gene matches: 10. There are 13 residues in the CDR3. The DNA of the CDR3 is TGCGCCAGCAATAGAGAGGGGGCGCTGGAGCAGTACTTC. Its protein is CASNREGALEQYF.

J is TRBJ2-2 and V is TRBV6-6, with no clear D. The CDR3 extends over 13 amino acids. The V gene's germline CDR1 is MNHNY and CDR2 SVGAGI (reference sequence). V lost 5 bases and J lost 4, with 8 bases in between. Here the CDR3 reads CASSPDVTGELFF. The DNA for the CDR3 is TGTGCCAGCAGTCCTGACGTCACCGGGGAGCTGTTTTTT.

This chain connects TRBV12-3 or TRBV12-4 to TRBJ1-3; tentatively, D is TRBD1 (5 bases). This CDR3 comprises 14 residues. V dropped 3 bases and J dropped 2 bases, with 8 bases sitting between them. The CDR3 region is CASSLGGTGNTIYF. CDR3 in DNA: TGTGCCAGCAGTTTGGGGGGAACTGGAAACACCATATATTTT.

This chain joins TRBV6-4 and TRBJ2-3, with D hard to call. V gave up 4 bases and J gave up 7 bases, with 9 bases separating them. The germline V gene encodes CDR1 MRHNA and CDR2 SNTAGT. This CDR3 is built from 12 residues. The CDR3: CASSVHRNTQYF. The CDR3 DNA follows: TGTGCCAGCAGTGTCCACCGGAATACGCAGTATTTT.